One and the same sample provided the 20 T cell receptor beta chains below, sequenced in a study of vaccination and CD4 T cells after COVID-19. What these receptors recognize is not known. Oncomine TCR Beta short-read sequencing was applied to DNA from cultured CD4+ T cells. TCRdb re-called the PCR reads with MiXCR, one entry per CDR3 protein. The sample has roughly 14,000 distinct CDR3 sequences, roughly 63% seen once. Described treatment: approximately nine-day PBMC culture with coronavirus spike peptide pools or control peptides (ViraFEST assay). The sequencing input was CD4+ T cells from blood, cultured in vitro. The receptors originated from a human donor who had recovered from COVID-19.

This chain joins TRBV20-1 and TRBJ2-7; TRBD2 matches at 9 bases. Germline V lookup: CDR1 DFQATT, CDR2 SNEGSKA (reference sequence). The CDR3 runs to 13 residues. V dropped 2 bases and J dropped 5; count of bases not matched to a gene: 4. CDR3 amino acids: CSARKAGGDEQYF. As DNA, the CDR3 is TGCAGTGCTAGAAAGGCGGGGGGGGACGAGCAGTACTTC.

The chain uses TRBV20-1 and TRBJ2-3; D tentatively fits TRBD1 or TRBD2 (6 bases each). From germline, CDR1 is DFQATT and CDR2 SNEGSKA (reference sequence). The CDR3 is made up of 14 amino acids. Deletions cut 5 bases from V and 0 bases from J, with 12 bases between. CDR3: CSALGGRSTDTQYF. The CDR3 region has the DNA TGCAGTGCTTTAGGGGGGAGGAGCACAGATACGCAGTATTTT.

This clonotype was seen a handful of times. The gene calls are TRBV20-1 and TRBJ1-5; D remains ambiguous. The V gene lost 3 bases and the J gene lost 1 base, with 10 bases spanning the gap. CDR3 length equals 14 residues. CDR1 is DFQATT, CDR2 SNEGSKA, per germline (reference sequence). In DNA, the CDR3 is TGCAGTGCTAGCATCGGGGTGAGCAATCAGCCCCAGCATTTT. It yields the protein CSASIGVSNQPQHF.

The chain has TRBV5-4 and TRBJ1-2, with D possibly TRBD1 on 6 matching bases. The CDR3 contains 15 residues. Germline CDR1 and CDR2: SGHNT and YYREEE (reference sequence). Trimming left V 1 base short and J 4 bases short, with 14 bases between. CDR3 amino acids: CASSLKGGGGYGYTF. For the CDR3, the DNA is TGTGCCAGCAGCTTGAAGGGGGGAGGTGGCTATGGCTACACCTTC. The full variable domain, its missing parts supplied by reference TRBV5-4 and TRBJ1-2, is ETGVTQSPTHLIKTRGQQVTLRCSSQSGHNTVSWYQQALGQGPQFIFQYYREEENGRGNFPPRFSGLQFPNYSSELNVNALELDDSALYLCASSLKGGGGYGYTFGSGTRLTVV.

CDR3 DNA: TGTGCCAGCAGTTTAGGTAGGAGGGGCCCGTCTGGGGCCAACGTCCTGACTTTC. Its protein is CASSLGRRGPSGANVLTF. The chain joins TRBV12-3 or TRBV12-4 to TRBJ2-6, with D perhaps matching TRBD2 (6 bases). The CDR3 is made up of 18 amino acids. V lost 1 base to trimming and J lost 1 base, with 14 bases between them.

The chain links TRBV7-9 to TRBJ2-4, with D maybe TRBD1 (6 bases). Trimming pared 4 bases from V and 0 bases from J, leaving 10 bases between. Germline V lookup: CDR1 SEHNR, CDR2 FQNEAQ (reference sequence). The CDR3 runs 15 residues. CDR3 bases: TGTGCCAGCAGCTATGGACAGATAGCCAAAAACATTCAGTACTTC. Translating gives CASSYGQIAKNIQYF.

This clonotype was recorded only once. This chain uses TRBV11-2 with TRBJ2-1; TRBD2 matches 9 bases. Trimming at V came to 7 bases and at J to 5 bases, leaving 6 bases not matched to a gene. Germline V lookup: CDR1 SGHAT, CDR2 FQNNGV. CDR3 length: 14 amino acids. The CDR3 loop is CASTLAGADNEQFF. DNA for the CDR3: TGTGCCAGCACATTAGCGGGAGCAGACAATGAGCAGTTCTTC.

This rearrangement joins TRBV7-9 to TRBJ1-2; no reliable D call. The CDR3 length is 14 residues. V lost 5 bases and J lost 5, with 15 bases in between. Germline CDR1 SEHNR, CDR2 FQNEAQ (reference sequence). CDR3 bases: TGTGCCAGCAGCCCATGGGCAGGAGGGTATGGCTACACCTTC. It translates to CASSPWAGGYGYTF.

V is TRBV20-1 and J is TRBJ2-7; TRBD2 is a possible D gene (5 bases). The germline V gene encodes CDR1 DFQATT and CDR2 SNEGSKA (reference sequence). Trimming shortened V by 0 bases and J by 2 bases, and 17 bases separated the two germline ends. The CDR3 sequence is 16 residues long. The CDR3 spells CSARDLFRDKAYEQYF. In nucleotides, the CDR3 is TGCAGTGCTAGAGATCTTTTCCGGGATAAAGCCTACGAGCAGTACTTC.

This clonotype was detected once. The V call is TRBV18, the J call TRBJ1-2, with unresolved D. Trimming took off 1 base at V and 6 bases at J, with 3 bases between the two ends. The germline V gene encodes CDR1 KGHSH and CDR2 LQKENI. This CDR3 is built from 11 residues. The CDR3 here is CASSPLDGYTF. The DNA of the CDR3 is TGTGCCAGCTCACCACTAGATGGCTACACCTTC.

The table lists this clonotype with a few counts. This chain joins TRBV7-8 and TRBJ1-6, with D possibly being TRBD1 (6 bases). The CDR3 spans 15 residues. V was pared by 8 bases and J by 4 bases, with 15 bases between. The V gene's germline CDR1 is SGHVS and CDR2 FQNEAQ. The CDR3 here is CASRRGVAYNSPLHF. The CDR3 nucleotides are TGTGCCAGCCGGAGGGGGGTAGCTTATAATTCACCCCTCCACTTT. Supplemented by reference TRBV7-8 and TRBJ1-6, the full variable domain reads GAGVSQSPRYKVAKRGQDVALRCDPISGHVSLFWYQQALGQGPEFLTYFQNEAQLDKSGLPSDRFFAERPEGSVSTLKIQRTQQEDSAVYLCASRRGVAYNSPLHFGNGTRLTVT.

This clonotype was observed a handful of times. J is TRBJ2-2 and V is TRBV27; the match to TRBD2 covers 11 bases. V lost 3 bases, J lost 3 bases, and 15 bases stayed unmatched. Looked up from germline, CDR1 is MNHEY and CDR2 is SMNVEV (reference sequence). The CDR3 is 20 residues long. As DNA, the CDR3 is TGTGCCAGCAGTTTCGGCAGGTTCCAACTAGCGGGAGTAGACACCGGGGAGCTGTTTTTT. Protein product: CASSFGRFQLAGVDTGELFF.

The table lists this clonotype with a few counts. The germline gene is not matched at one end of the junction; a read error may be the cause. The chain joins TRBV7-2 to TRBJ1-2, with D unresolved. Germline loops: CDR1 SGHTA, CDR2 FQGNSA. The CDR3 consists of 12 residues. CDR3 DNA sequence: TGTGCCAGCAGCTTAGAGAACTCTGGCTACACCTTC. This codes for CASSLENSGYTF.

In its sample, this clonotype was seen a few times. The chain uses TRBV20-1 and TRBJ1-3; no clear D. The CDR3 consists of 12 residues. V gave up 3 bases and J gave up 4 bases, with 7 bases separating them. CDR1 is DFQATT, CDR2 SNEGSKA, per germline (reference sequence). In DNA, the CDR3 is TGCAGTGCTAGGAAAGGGGGAAACACCATATATTTT. It encodes CSARKGGNTIYF.

This clonotype was counted between two and nine times. This rearrangement joins TRBV6-1 to TRBJ1-5; D is undetermined. The germline V gene encodes CDR1 MNHNS and CDR2 SASEGT. Trimming removed 2 bases from V and 4 bases from J, with 12 bases in between. The length of the CDR3 is 15 residues. In DNA, the CDR3 is TGTGCCAGCAGTGAACAAAATTCCGAGAATCAGCCCCAGCATTTT. Protein sequence: CASSEQNSENQPQHF.

The chain is built from TRBV30 and TRBJ1-1; D gene unclear. Trimming stripped 1 base from V and 8 bases from J, with 8 bases between. Per germline, CDR1 GTSNPN and CDR2 SVGIG (reference sequence). CDR3 length: 11 amino acids. Here the CDR3 DNA reads TGTGCCTGGAGTGCCCAGCGCGAAGCTTTCTTT. As protein: CAWSAQREAFF. The full variable domain, completed using reference TRBV30 and TRBJ1-1, is SQTIHQWPATLVQPVGSPLSLECTVEGTSNPNLYWYRQAAGRGLQLLFYSVGIGQISSEVPQNLSASRPQDRQFILSSKKLLLSDSGFYLCAWSAQREAFFGQGTRLTVV.

The chain employs TRBV30 and TRBJ1-5; possible D gene TRBD1, 5 bases. Per the germline V gene, CDR1 is GTSNPN and CDR2 is SVGIG (reference sequence). Trimming removed 1 base from V and 0 bases from J, with 10 bases in between. This CDR3 spans 15 amino acids. CDR3 DNA sequence: TGTGCCTGGAGTGGGGGGGTAGTTAGCAATCAGCCCCAGCATTTT. Its translation is CAWSGGVVSNQPQHF.

The sample holds a few counts of this clonotype. This chain links TRBV30 with TRBJ1-5, with a possible D match to TRBD1 (5 bases). Per germline, CDR1 GTSNPN and CDR2 SVGIG (reference sequence). This CDR3 contains 14 residues. V was pared by 2 bases and J by 6 bases, with 14 bases between. The CDR3 loop reads CAWSFRGTVQPQHF. CDR3 coding DNA: TGTGCCTGGAGTTTCCGGGGGACGGTTCAGCCCCAGCATTTT.

The chain uses TRBV20-1 and TRBJ2-1; 7 bases agree with TRBD2. After removal of 6 bases from V and 7 bases from J, the junction contained 12 bases not matched to a gene. The CDR3 has 14 residues. The germline V gene has CDR1 DFQATT and CDR2 SNEGSKA (reference sequence). This CDR3 is CSARVGGPTNEQFF. CDR3 in DNA: TGCAGTGCCCGGGTGGGAGGGCCTACGAATGAGCAGTTCTTC.

The V gene is TRBV7-9, the J gene TRBJ2-1; weak D call: TRBD2 (5 bases). V was clipped by 5 bases and J by 12 bases, with 14 bases between them. Germline V gives CDR1 SEHNR, CDR2 FQNEAQ (reference sequence). The CDR3 is 12 amino acids. In DNA form, the CDR3 reads TGTGCCAGCAGCCCGAGCGGACGGTCGCAGTTCTTC. Its protein product is CASSPSGRSQFF.